These T cell receptor beta chains were read from a single sample in a study of vaccination effects on CD4 cells after COVID-19. Antigen specificity for these receptors is unknown. Here immunoSEQ multiplex PCR was the method, and the copy in TCRdb shows in-frame clones only, minus some. The data show 30,000 or so clones, with less than 75% seen just once and 9.5% to 13% held by the top ten. This material consisted of CD4+ T cells from PBMCs cultured with HCoV-NL63 spike peptides, taken after COVID-19 vaccination. These receptors were obtained from a human donor who received a COVID-19 vaccine. CDR3s include the opening cysteine and the closing phenylalanine or tryptophan. A D gene is named only where the DNA matches it firmly. The size entry is marked missing in some rows and otherwise reads once, few, many or a size class.

clone_size,v_call,j_call,d_call,cdr3_aa,cdr3_nt
-,TRBV12-5,TRBJ1-2,-,CASGSGQGRGYTF,TGTGCTAGTGGTTCTGGGCAGGGACGGGGCTACACCTTC
-,TRBV2,TRBJ2-2,-,CASSEEANTGELFF,TGTGCCAGCAGTGAAGAGGCGAACACCGGGGAGCTGTTTTTT
-,TRBV5-1,TRBJ2-5,TRBD2,CASSWGTSGQETQYF,TGCGCCAGCAGCTGGGGGACTAGCGGACAAGAGACCCAGTACTTC
-,TRBV18,TRBJ1-1,-,CASSPSAGNTEAFF,TGTGCCAGCTCACCCTCCGCGGGGAACACTGAAGCTTTCTTT
-,TRBV29-1,TRBJ1-1,TRBD1,CSLGQGGTEAFF,TGCAGCTTAGGACAGGGTGGCACTGAAGCTTTCTTT
few,TRBV18,TRBJ1-3,-,CASSPLGTGSEGNTIYF,TGTGCCAGCTCACCACTAGGAACAGGGAGCGAAGGAAACACCATATATTTT
-,TRBV25-1,TRBJ2-6,-,CASSEFQGPGANVLTF,TGTGCCAGCAGTGAATTCCAGGGGCCTGGGGCCAACGTCCTGACTTTC
few,TRBV15,TRBJ2-1,-,CATSWTVNNEQFF,TGTGCCACCAGCTGGACAGTAAACAATGAGCAGTTCTTC
-,TRBV6-4,TRBJ1-6,-,CASSDMDTSYNSPLHF,TGTGCCAGCAGTGACATGGACACCTCCTATAATTCACCCCTCCACTTT
-,TRBV3-1/TRBV3-2,TRBJ2-3,-,CASSLSGTADTQYF,TGTGCCAGCAGCCTTAGCGGGACAGCAGATACGCAGTATTTT
-,TRBV5-1,TRBJ1-4,-,CASSPKVQGENEKLFF,TGCGCCAGCAGCCCGAAAGTGCAGGGCGAAAATGAAAAACTGTTTTTT